The rows below give T cell receptor beta chains drawn from one sample of a study of T cell repertoires in cytomegalovirus infection. TCRdb used MiXCR to reprocess the reads, holding one entry per CDR3 protein. The profile shows roughly 300,000 distinct CDR3 sequences, about 26% of them singletons. The sample was PBMCs. All receptors come from a human donor in good health (CMV status not recorded). Some clones in this sample may be carry-over from other donors' samples. The CDR3 runs from the conserved cysteine through the conserved F or W. Fields, in order: J gene, V gene, D gene, clone size, CDR3 protein, CDR3 DNA. D genes are given only for firm matches. Clone size is stated in some rows and not others, as once, few, many or a class when expanded.

>TRBJ2-5|TRBV7-6|NA|few
CASSYLGTYRSETQYF
TGTGCCAGCAGCTATTTGGGGACTTACCGGTCAGAGACCCAGTACTTC
>TRBJ2-7|TRBV5-1|NA|NA
CASSSSPTARAYEQYF
TGCGCCAGCAGCTCTAGTCCCACGGCCCGGGCCTACGAGCAGTACTTC
>TRBJ2-7|TRBV20-1|NA|NA
CSASPRRQVVYEQYF
TGCAGTGCTAGTCCACGGAGACAGGTAGTATACGAGCAGTACTTC
>TRBJ2-2|TRBV7-2|TRBD2|many
CASSRAGGTGELFF
TGTGCCAGCAGCCGGGCGGGAGGCACCGGGGAGCTGTTTTTT
>TRBJ2-7|TRBV25-1|NA|NA
CASSESTGGGRKTVISSYEQYF
TGTGCCAGCAGTGAATCAACCGGGGGCGGGAGAAAGACGGTGATTAGCTCCTACGAGCAGTACTTC
>TRBJ2-7|TRBV7-2|NA|many
CASSLVGAQYEQYF
TGTGCCAGCAGCTTAGTCGGGGCTCAATACGAGCAGTACTTC
>TRBJ2-7|TRBV9|NA|NA
CASSLGGGSPYEQYF
TGTGCCAGCAGCCTGGGTGGAGGTTCCCCCTACGAGCAGTACTTC
>TRBJ2-5|TRBV28|TRBD2|NA
CASSWGGLQETQYF
TGTGCCAGCAGTTGGGGGGGACTCCAAGAGACCCAGTACTTC
>TRBJ2-3|TRBV29-1|NA|few
CSHLGTSTDTQYF
TGCAGCCACCTCGGGACTAGCACAGATACGCAGTATTTT
>TRBJ2-5|TRBV2|TRBD2|NA
CASSWVAGEDVETQYF
TGTGCCAGCAGTTGGGTAGCGGGAGAAGATGTGGAGACCCAGTACTTC
>TRBJ2-7|TRBV7-8|TRBD1|few
CASSRGGTGTYEQYF
TGTGCCAGCAGCCGAGGGGGGACAGGGACCTACGAGCAGTACTTC
>TRBJ1-4|TRBV6-1|TRBD1|many
CASSRLTGGYEKLFF
TGTGCCAGCAGTCGTCTGACAGGGGGCTATGAAAAACTGTTTTTT
>TRBJ2-7|TRBV28|TRBD1|few
CASSGAGTGAEQYF
TGTGCCAGCAGTGGAGCCGGGACAGGGGCCGAGCAGTACTTC
>TRBJ2-3|TRBV29-1|TRBD2|few
CSVEDYAGGPNTQYF
TGCAGCGTTGAAGATTACGCGGGGGGGCCAAATACGCAGTATTTT
>TRBJ2-1|TRBV7-2|TRBD2|many
CASSLVVAGENEQFF
TGTGCCAGCAGCTTAGTAGTAGCGGGGGAGAATGAGCAGTTCTTC
>TRBJ1-5|TRBV28|NA|many
CASSSRGPSNQPQHF
TGTGCCAGCAGTTCTAGAGGACCAAGCAATCAGCCCCAGCATTTT
>TRBJ1-2|TRBV28|NA|NA
CASSSPGGEYGYTF
TGTGCCAGCAGTTCCCCCGGCGGGGAGTATGGCTACACCTTC
>TRBJ2-1|TRBV7-2|TRBD2|few
CASSPSGDSYNEQFF
TGTGCCAGCAGTCCCAGCGGGGACTCCTACAATGAGCAGTTCTTC
>TRBJ2-1|TRBV24-1|TRBD2|NA
CATSETGTSGRFGEQFF
TGTGCCACCAGTGAAACCGGGACTAGCGGGAGGTTTGGTGAGCAGTTCTTC
>TRBJ1-1|TRBV7-2|NA|many
CASSFLSEAFF
TGTGCCAGCAGCTTCCTCAGCGAAGCTTTCTTT
>TRBJ1-1|TRBV6-2/TRBV6-3|NA|NA
CASSQRSQGITEALF
TGTGCCAGCAGTCAACGGTCTCAGGGGATCACTGAAGCTCTCTTT
>TRBJ1-5|TRBV5-1|NA|NA
CASSLDRDTPQHF
TGCGCCAGCAGCTTGGACAGGGATACGCCCCAGCATTTT
>TRBJ2-1|TRBV29-1|TRBD2|NA
CSVARGYNEQFF
TGCAGCGTGGCGCGGGGGTACAATGAGCAGTTCTTC
>TRBJ2-5|TRBV7-9|NA|few
CASSLEVLQETQYF
TGTGCCAGCAGCTTAGAGGTCCTACAAGAGACCCAGTACTTC
>TRBJ1-1|TRBV15|NA|NA
CATSRELGALNTEAFF
TGTGCCACCAGCAGAGAATTAGGGGCGCTAAACACTGAAGCTTTCTTT
>TRBJ2-1|TRBV6-2/TRBV6-3|TRBD2|many
CASSGRLAGFRNEQFF
TGTGCCAGCAGTGGGAGACTAGCGGGATTTAGGAATGAGCAGTTCTTC
>TRBJ1-1|TRBV7-9|NA|many
CASSPEWSTEAFF
TGTGCCAGCAGCCCCGAATGGAGCACTGAAGCTTTCTTT
>TRBJ2-3|TRBV28|TRBD2|NA
CASSLDGLAESTDTQYF
TGTGCCAGCAGTTTAGATGGACTAGCGGAGAGCACAGATACGCAGTATTTT
>TRBJ1-5|TRBV6-1|NA|NA
CASYGQWNRNQPQHF
TGTGCCAGCTACGGACAGTGGAATCGCAATCAGCCCCAGCATTTT
>TRBJ2-5|TRBV7-2|TRBD1|few
CASSFTGVETQYF
TGTGCCAGCAGCTTCACAGGGGTCGAGACCCAGTACTTC
>TRBJ1-1|TRBV20-1|TRBD1|NA
CSAPSRDQGAAFF
TGCAGTGCCCCCAGTAGGGACCAGGGGGCGGCTTTCTTT
>TRBJ2-5|TRBV7-2|NA|many
CASSPRETQYF
TGTGCCAGCAGCCCCCGCGAGACCCAGTACTTC
>TRBJ1-5|TRBV19|TRBD1|few
CASSTPPGTAHNQPQHF
TGTGCCAGTAGTACACCTCCCGGGACAGCCCACAATCAGCCCCAGCATTTT
>TRBJ1-5|TRBV28|TRBD1|few
CASSADRGPNQPQHF
TGTGCCAGCAGTGCGGACAGGGGGCCCAATCAGCCCCAGCATTTT
>TRBJ2-3|TRBV20-1|TRBD2|NA
CSASPSGGAINTQYF
TGCAGTGCTTCCCCTAGCGGGGGGGCCATAAATACGCAGTATTTT
>TRBJ1-5|TRBV2|TRBD1|few
CASSGDRGQNQPQHF
TGTGCCAGCAGTGGGGACAGGGGCCAAAATCAGCCCCAGCATTTT
>TRBJ1-1|TRBV7-2|NA|many
CASSLDTRNTEAFF
TGTGCCAGCAGCTTAGACACCAGGAACACTGAAGCTTTCTTT
>TRBJ2-2|TRBV7-2|NA|many
CASSLKRGPGELFF
TGTGCCAGCAGCTTAAAGAGGGGACCCGGGGAGCTGTTTTTT
>TRBJ2-5|TRBV20-1|TRBD2|NA
CSAREGLVKETQYF
TGCAGTGCTAGAGAAGGACTAGTCAAAGAGACCCAGTACTTC
>TRBJ1-2|TRBV10-3|TRBD1|NA
CAISAGQGPSGYTF
TGTGCCATCAGTGCCGGACAGGGTCCAAGTGGCTACACCTTC
>TRBJ2-7|TRBV6-6|NA|NA
CASRRPGLEQYF
TGTGCCAGCAGACGACCAGGGCTCGAGCAGTACTTC
>TRBJ2-3|TRBV11-2|NA|few
CASSLVISTGTDTQYF
TGTGCCAGCAGCTTAGTCATTTCCACGGGTACAGATACGCAGTATTTT
>TRBJ2-7|TRBV28|NA|NA
CASSLLGLDGYEQYF
TGTGCCAGCAGTTTATTGGGACTCGACGGCTACGAGCAGTACTTC
>TRBJ2-1|TRBV7-2|TRBD2|few
CASHIAGGKNEQFF
TGTGCCAGTCATATCGCGGGAGGGAAAAATGAGCAGTTCTTC
>TRBJ2-1|TRBV28|NA|many
CASSPTGRASYNEQFF
TGTGCCAGCAGTCCCACAGGGAGGGCGTCCTACAATGAGCAGTTCTTC
>TRBJ1-5|TRBV6-2/TRBV6-3|NA|few
CASSYSRLRYSNQPQHF
TGTGCCAGCAGTTACTCGAGGCTTCGTTATAGCAATCAGCCCCAGCATTTT
>TRBJ1-3|TRBV29-1|NA|NA
CSVGVATGNTIYF
TGCAGCGTTGGGGTCGCTACTGGAAACACCATATATTTT
>TRBJ2-4|TRBV7-2|NA|many
CASSLQNIQYF
TGTGCCAGCAGCTTACAAAACATTCAGTACTTC
>TRBJ2-1|TRBV7-2|NA|many
CASSLAGSTYNEQFF
TGTGCCAGCAGCTTAGCGGGGTCCACCTACAATGAGCAGTTCTTC
>TRBJ1-2|TRBV29-1|TRBD1|NA
CSVSGTEKYGYTF
TGCAGCGTTTCAGGGACAGAAAAATATGGCTACACCTTC
>TRBJ2-1|TRBV11-2|TRBD2|NA
CASSLALAGVGNEQFF
TGTGCCAGCAGCTTAGCATTAGCGGGAGTTGGTAATGAGCAGTTCTTC
>TRBJ2-2|TRBV11-2|TRBD1|few
CASNVQGVNTGELFF
TGTGCCAGCAACGTACAGGGGGTGAACACCGGGGAGCTGTTTTTT
>TRBJ1-4|TRBV5-4|NA|NA
CASSLTPVNEKLFF
TGTGCCAGCAGCCTGACTCCAGTCAATGAAAAACTGTTTTTT